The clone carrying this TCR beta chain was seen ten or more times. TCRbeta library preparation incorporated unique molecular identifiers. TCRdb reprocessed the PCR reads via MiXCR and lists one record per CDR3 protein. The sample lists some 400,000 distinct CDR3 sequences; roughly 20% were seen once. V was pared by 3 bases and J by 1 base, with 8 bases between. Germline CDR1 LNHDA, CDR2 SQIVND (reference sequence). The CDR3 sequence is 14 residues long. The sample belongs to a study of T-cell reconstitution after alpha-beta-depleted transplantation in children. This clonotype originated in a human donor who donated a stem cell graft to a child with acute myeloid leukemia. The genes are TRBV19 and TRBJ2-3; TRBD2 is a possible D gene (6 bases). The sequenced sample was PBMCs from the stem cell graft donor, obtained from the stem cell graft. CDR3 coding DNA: TGTGCCAGTAGTATTGGCGGGGGCACAGATACGCAGTATTTT. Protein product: CASSIGGGTDTQYF.